The 12 T cell receptor beta chains given below trace back to one sample, sequenced in a study of blood T cell repertoires in COVID-19. Only in-frame clones appear in the TCRdb table, and some are missing; sequencing was by immunoSEQ multiplex PCR. This repertoire shows more than 40,000 clones, nearly 90% found once; its top ten account for around 4.5%. Specimen: peripheral blood. Receptors were obtained from a man between 60 and 70 years old with acute or convalescent COVID-19.

The V gene is TRBV7-6, the J gene TRBJ1-4, with D tentatively TRBD1 (5 bases). This CDR3 is built from 15 residues. Germline V lookup: CDR1 SGHVS, CDR2 FNYEAQ. V was pared by 5 bases and J by 3 bases, with 13 bases between. The CDR3 loop is CASSRQGLANEKLFF. The DNA of the CDR3 is TGTGCCAGCAGCCGCCAGGGTCTGGCTAATGAAAAACTGTTTTTT.

This chain links TRBV10-3 with TRBJ1-5, with a tentative D call TRBD1 (5 bases). Trimming shortened V by 2 bases and J by 7 bases, and 9 bases separated the two germline ends. The germline V gene encodes CDR1 ENHRY and CDR2 SYGVKD. The length of the CDR3 is 13 residues. The CDR3 bases are TGTGCCATCAGTGAGGCAGGGAAGCAGCCCCAGCATTTT. This gives the protein CAISEAGKQPQHF.

The sample holds one count of this clone. This chain connects TRBV5-6 to TRBJ2-5; possibly TRBD1 for D (6 bases). The CDR3 is made up of 14 amino acids. V dropped 0 bases and J dropped 5 bases, with 11 bases sitting between them. Germline V gives CDR1 SGHDT, CDR2 YYEEEE. The CDR3 bases are TGTGCCAGCAGCTTGGCCAGGGGCAGGGAGACCCAGTACTTC. It translates to CASSLARGRETQYF.

V usage is TRBV4-3 and J usage is TRBJ1-4; perhaps TRBD1 as D (5 bases). V was shortened by 1 base and J by 4 bases, with 13 bases between the two germline ends. The V gene's germline CDR1 is LGHNA and CDR2 YSLEER. The CDR3 spans 16 residues. CDR3 protein: CASSQGSGRVNEKLFF. Here the CDR3 DNA reads TGCGCCAGCAGCCAAGGTTCGGGCAGGGTTAATGAAAAACTGTTTTTT.

The rearrangement joins TRBV2 to TRBJ1-1, with 8 bases fitting TRBD1. This CDR3 region has 14 residues. V lost 4 bases to trimming and J lost 4 bases; unmatched junction nucleotides: 5. Germline loops: CDR1 SNHLY, CDR2 FYNNEI. As DNA, the CDR3 is TGTGCCAGCAGTGCGGTCAGGGGGCCCACTGAAGCTTTCTTT. Its protein is CASSAVRGPTEAFF.

The chain employs TRBV7-2 and TRBJ2-7; a weak D match, TRBD1 (5 bases). The V end was cut by 3 bases, the J end by 6 bases, with 18 bases between. From germline, CDR1 is SGHTA and CDR2 FQGNSA. The CDR3 extends over 15 amino acids. CDR3 residues: CASSFSGIGASEQYF. CDR3 sequence (DNA): TGTGCCAGCAGCTTTTCAGGGATTGGGGCGAGCGAGCAGTACTTC.

The chain is built from TRBV7-6 and TRBJ1-2; 7 nucleotides align to TRBD1. The V segment lost 2 bases and the J segment 5 bases; nucleotides outside the gene matches: 8. The CDR3 length is 15 residues. Germline-derived CDR1 and CDR2 are SGHVS and FNYEAQ. CDR3 residues: CASSLRKGQTYGYTF. DNA for the CDR3: TGTGCCAGCAGCTTACGGAAGGGACAGACATATGGCTACACCTTC.

The chain recombines TRBV27 with TRBJ2-1, with 8 positions matching TRBD2. This CDR3 has 16 residues. Losses at the gene ends were 3 bases for V and 5 bases for J; bases not matched to a gene: 9. Germline V gene data show CDR1 as MNHEY and CDR2 as SMNVEV (reference sequence). Here the CDR3 reads CASSFGGTRANNEQFF. CDR3 sequence (DNA): TGTGCCAGCAGTTTTGGCGGGACTAGGGCGAACAATGAGCAGTTCTTC.

Here the CDR3 DNA reads TGCAGCGTCCGGACCGGACAGGGTAACACCGGGGAGCTGTTTTTT. As protein: CSVRTGQGNTGELFF. The genes are TRBV29-1 and TRBJ2-2; 8 bases are a match to TRBD1. Per germline, CDR1 SQVTM and CDR2 ANQGSEA. The CDR3 sequence is 15 residues long. The trim removed 6 bases at V and 2 bases at J, leaving 8 bases unmatched.

The rearrangement joins TRBV19 to TRBJ1-4; no clear D gene. The germline V and J ends were trimmed by 5 bases and 7 bases, with 14 bases remaining between them. CDR1 is LNHDA, CDR2 SQIVND, per germline (reference sequence). This CDR3 region has 14 residues. The DNA of the CDR3 is TGTGCCAGTAGTGCCAGCCCCGGGAGTGAAAAACTGTTTTTT. This sequence encodes CASSASPGSEKLFF.

The chain combines TRBV11-3 with TRBJ2-1, with TRBD2 matching over 7 bases. Losses at the gene ends were 5 bases for V and 6 bases for J; bases not matched to a gene: 4. CDR3 size: 13 residues. Germline CDR1 reads SGHNT; CDR2 reads YENEEA. The CDR3 DNA reads as TGTGCCAGCAGCCAAGGGACTACCAATGAGCAGTTCTTC. This codes for CASSQGTTNEQFF.

This chain links TRBV5-1 with TRBJ1-1, with TRBD1 as a possible D gene (5 bases). The V end was cut by 4 bases, the J end by 0 bases, with 13 bases between. The CDR3 runs 15 residues. From germline, CDR1 is SGHRS and CDR2 YFSETQ. CDR3 amino acids: CASSPARGMNTEAFF. DNA for the CDR3: TGCGCCAGCAGCCCGGCGCGGGGCATGAACACTGAAGCTTTCTTT. The whole variable domain, remainder taken from reference TRBV5-1 and TRBJ1-1, is KAGVTQTPRYLIKTRGQQVTLSCSPISGHRSVSWYQQTPGQGLQFLFEYFSETQRNKGNFPGRFSGRQFSNSRSEMNVSTLELGDSALYLCASSPARGMNTEAFFGQGTRLTVV.